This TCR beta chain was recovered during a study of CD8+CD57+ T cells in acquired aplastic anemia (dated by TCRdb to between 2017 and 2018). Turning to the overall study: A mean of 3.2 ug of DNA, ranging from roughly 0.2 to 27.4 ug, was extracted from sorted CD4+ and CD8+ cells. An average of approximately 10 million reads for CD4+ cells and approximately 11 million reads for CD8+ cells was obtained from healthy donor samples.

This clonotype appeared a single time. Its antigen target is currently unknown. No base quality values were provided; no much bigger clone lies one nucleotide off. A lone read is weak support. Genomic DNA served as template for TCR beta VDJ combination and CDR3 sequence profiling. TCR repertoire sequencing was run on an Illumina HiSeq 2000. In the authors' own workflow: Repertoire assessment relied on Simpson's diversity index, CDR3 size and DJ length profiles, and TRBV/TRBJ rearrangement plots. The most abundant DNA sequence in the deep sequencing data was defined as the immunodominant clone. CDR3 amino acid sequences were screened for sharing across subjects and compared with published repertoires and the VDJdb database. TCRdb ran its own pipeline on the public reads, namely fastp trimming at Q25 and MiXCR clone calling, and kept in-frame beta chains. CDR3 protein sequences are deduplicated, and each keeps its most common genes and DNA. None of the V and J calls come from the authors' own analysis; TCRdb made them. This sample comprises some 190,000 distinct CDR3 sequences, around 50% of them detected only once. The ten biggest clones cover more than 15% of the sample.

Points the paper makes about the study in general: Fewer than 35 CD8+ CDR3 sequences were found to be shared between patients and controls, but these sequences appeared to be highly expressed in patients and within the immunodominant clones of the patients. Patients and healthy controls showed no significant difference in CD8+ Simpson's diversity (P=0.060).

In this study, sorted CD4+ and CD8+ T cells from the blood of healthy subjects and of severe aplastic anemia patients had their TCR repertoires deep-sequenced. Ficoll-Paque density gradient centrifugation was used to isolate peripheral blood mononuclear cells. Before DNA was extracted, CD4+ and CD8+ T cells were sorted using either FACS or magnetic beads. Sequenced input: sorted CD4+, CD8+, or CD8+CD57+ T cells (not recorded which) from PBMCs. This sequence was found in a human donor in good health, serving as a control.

At the DNA level, the sequence is TGTGCCACCAGTGATTCCGGGGGGGTAGCCGTGCAGTTCTTC. Translated, it reads CATSDSGGVAVQFF. This receptor chain uses TRBV24-1 and TRBJ2-1, with 8 bases in between that match TRBD2. The CDR3 starts with the cysteine, ends with the phenylalanine, and has 14 residues. Only the CDR3 region is kept as DNA, spanning 42 bases read in frame from base 1. Clipping removes 2 bases from V and 12 bases from J, with 8 as the unmatched junction base count. CDR1 is given as KGHDR and CDR2 as SFDVKD, both from the germline V gene.